The rows below give T cell receptor beta chains drawn from one sample of a study of blood T cell repertoires in COVID-19. Produced via immunoSEQ multiplex PCR; TCRdb's table is partial and in-frame only. Among a few hundred thousand clones listed, roughly nine tenths were seen once. Sequences were obtained from PBMCs or T cells enriched from blood (not recorded which). All receptors derive from a woman aged 30 to 39 who had recovered from COVID-19. Both conserved end residues are part of each CDR3. The D gene is left open where the match is weak. Rows give clone size only sometimes, using once, few, many, or a class for an expanded clone.

.	TRBV21-1	TRBJ2-1	.	15	CASPRQGRRFNEQFF	TGTGCCAGCCCCCGACAGGGAAGGCGATTTAATGAGCAGTTCTTC
TRBD1	TRBV5-1	TRBJ2-2	.	16	CASSLAPGGNTGELFF	TGCGCCAGCAGCTTGGCCCCAGGGGGTAACACCGGGGAGCTGTTTTTT
TRBD2	TRBV19	TRBJ2-7	.	14	CASRKAGVTREQYF	TGTGCCAGTAGGAAAGCGGGAGTAACTCGCGAGCAGTACTTC
TRBD2	TRBV4-1	TRBJ2-2	.	18	CASSQPAGALANTGELFF	TGCGCCAGCAGCCAACCAGCGGGAGCTCTCGCGAACACCGGGGAGCTGTTTTTT
TRBD1	TRBV5-1	TRBJ1-5	.	15	CASSLEGGRYQPQHF	TGCGCCAGCAGCTTGGAAGGGGGCCGGTACCAGCCCCAGCATTTT
.	TRBV18	TRBJ1-1	.	14	CASSPPGMNTEAFF	TGTGCCAGCTCACCACCGGGCATGAACACTGAAGCTTTCTTT
.	TRBV3-1/TRBV3-2	TRBJ1-2	.	16	CASSQAWAQPQDGYTF	TGTGCCAGCAGCCAGGCATGGGCACAACCTCAGGATGGCTACACCTTC
.	TRBV12-3/TRBV12-4	TRBJ1-2	.	13	CASRGQGNYGYTF	TGTGCCAGCAGAGGGCAGGGGAATTATGGCTACACCTTC
.	TRBV11-2	TRBJ2-7	.	14	CASSLYGQGYEQYF	TGTGCCAGCAGCTTATACGGGCAGGGCTACGAGCAGTACTTC
TRBD1	TRBV28	TRBJ2-2	.	14	CASSTGVWAGELFF	TGTGCCAGCAGTACAGGGGTGTGGGCCGGGGAGCTGTTTTTT
.	TRBV19	TRBJ2-1	.	14	CATTLGSVYNEQFF	TGTGCCACTACCCTCGGTAGCGTCTACAATGAGCAGTTCTTC
TRBD2	TRBV9	TRBJ2-3	.	16	CASSVEAGGSTDTQYF	TGTGCCAGCAGCGTAGAAGCGGGGGGAAGCACAGATACGCAGTATTTT
TRBD1	TRBV18	TRBJ2-1	.	17	CASSDLRQGALYNEQFF	TGTGCCAGCTCCGACCTCAGACAGGGGGCTTTATACAATGAGCAGTTCTTC
.	TRBV5-1	TRBJ1-1	.	13	CASSTEMDTEAFF	TGCGCCAGCAGCACCGAGATGGACACTGAAGCTTTCTTT
TRBD1	TRBV27	TRBJ1-2	.	13	CASSSRQGNRYTF	TGTGCCAGCAGTTCCCGACAGGGGAATCGCTACACCTTC
TRBD1	TRBV5-1	TRBJ1-5	.	15	CASSLGDRTNQPQHF	TGCGCCAGCAGCTTGGGGGACAGGACAAATCAGCCCCAGCATTTT
.	TRBV28	TRBJ2-7	once	15	CASSWVLREAYEQYF	TGTGCCAGCAGTTGGGTTCTGAGGGAGGCCTACGAGCAGTACTTC